These 14 T cell receptor beta chains originate from one sample sequenced in a study of early T cells in non-severe SARS-CoV-2 infection. TCRdb re-called the 5' RACE reads with MiXCR, one entry per CDR3 protein. This table has under 70,000 distinct CDR3 sequences, about 13% appearing once. The input for sequencing was whole blood, taken at baseline. Receptors originate from an adult who was a healthcare worker with PCR-confirmed SARS-CoV-2 infection or an uninfected control (not recorded which).

The table lists this clonotype with a few counts. The chain joins TRBV6-1 to TRBJ1-1, with TRBD1 matching over 7 bases. This CDR3 is built from 16 residues. From germline, CDR1 is MNHNS and CDR2 SASEGT. V lost 3 bases to trimming and J lost 5 bases; unmatched junction nucleotides: 12. The CDR3 DNA is TGTGCCAGCAGTGAGGGAGGGACAGTAATACTAACTGAAGCTTTCTTT. Its protein is CASSEGGTVILTEAFF.

The rearrangement links TRBV30 to TRBJ2-1; 9 bases agree with TRBD2. This CDR3 is built from 12 residues. J lost 12 bases, V lost 3 bases, and 6 bases had no gene match. Germline values: CDR1 GTSNPN, CDR2 SVGIG (reference sequence). The CDR3 loop reads CAWRLEAGGQFF. The CDR3 nucleotides are TGTGCCTGGAGGTTGGAAGCGGGAGGGCAGTTCTTC.

This clonotype appeared many times. The CDR3 bases are TGTGCCAGCAGCGTAGCCCCCCAGGCGACAGGGAACACTGAAGCTTTCTTT. It codes for CASSVAPQATGNTEAFF. The gene calls are TRBV9 and TRBJ1-1; possibly TRBD1 for D (6 bases). The germline CDR1 and CDR2 sequences are SGDLS and YYNGEE. V lost 0 bases and J 1 base, leaving 16 bases between the germline ends. The CDR3 runs to 17 residues.

This clonotype has more than one count but fewer than ten. The chain joins TRBV18 to TRBJ1-1, with no clear D. V was trimmed by 3 bases and J by 7 bases, leaving 6 bases between them. CDR1 and CDR2 from the germline V gene are KGHSH and LQKENI. The CDR3 loop spans 11 amino acids. The CDR3 DNA follows: TGTGCCAGCTCACCTCAGTTTGAAGCTTTCTTT. Translated: CASSPQFEAFF.

The chain joins TRBV3-1 to TRBJ1-1; TRBD1 matches at 8 bases. This CDR3 spans 16 amino acids. V trimming: 0 bases; J trimming: 0 bases; junction bases outside the gene matches: 3. CDR1 is LGHDT and CDR2 is YNNKEL in the germline V gene (reference sequence). The CDR3 reads CASSQDVRGLNTEAFF. The CDR3 bases are TGTGCCAGCAGCCAAGACGTCAGGGGGCTGAACACTGAAGCTTTCTTT.

This clonotype was seen ten or more times. The J gene is TRBJ2-3, the V gene TRBV12-3 or TRBV12-4, with TRBD2 matching over 15 bases. Trimming cost V 5 bases and J 5 bases; bases outside gene matches: 17. The CDR3 sequence is 20 residues long. Here the CDR3 reads CASSPSRGLGLAGGRDTQYF. CDR3 coding DNA: TGTGCCAGCAGTCCCTCCAGGGGGCTGGGACTAGCGGGGGGTCGAGATACGCAGTATTTT.

This clonotype turned up a few times. This chain uses TRBV5-6 with TRBJ2-3; either TRBD1 or TRBD2 may supply D (5 bases each). Per the germline V gene, CDR1 is SGHDT and CDR2 is YYEEEE. Deletions cut 0 bases from V and 0 bases from J, with 14 bases between. The CDR3 loop spans 17 amino acids. CDR3 loop: CASSLVGYRGSTDTQYF. The CDR3 DNA follows: TGTGCCAGCAGCTTGGTCGGCTACCGGGGCAGCACAGATACGCAGTATTTT. Looking up the rest from reference TRBV5-6 and TRBJ2-3 gives the full variable domain: DAGVTQSPTHLIKTRGQQVTLRCSPKSGHDTVSWYQQALGQGPQFIFQYYEEEERQRGNFPDRFSGHQFPNYSSELNVNALLLGDSALYLCASSLVGYRGSTDTQYFGPGTRLTVL.

The V call is TRBV3-1, the J call TRBJ2-4, with 9 bases identical to TRBD1. The CDR3 runs to 18 residues. Trimming removed 1 base from V and 7 bases from J; junction bases left unmatched: 14. Per the germline V gene, CDR1 is LGHDT and CDR2 is YNNKEL (reference sequence). CDR3 residues: CASSQGYWETGGLNIQYF. CDR3 DNA sequence: TGTGCCAGCAGCCAAGGATACTGGGAAACAGGGGGCCTTAACATTCAGTACTTC.

This clonotype is medium-sized in the sample. The gene calls are TRBV4-2 and TRBJ2-6, with D uncertain. The germline CDR1 and CDR2 sequences are LGHNA and YNFKEQ. The CDR3 is 18 residues long. The V end was cut by 0 bases, the J end by 0 bases, with 12 bases between. CDR3 coding DNA: TGTGCCAGCAGCCAAGATACCGCGGCGAGCTCTGGGGCCAACGTCCTGACTTTC. Translating it yields CASSQDTAASSGANVLTF.

The rearrangement joins TRBV7-3 to TRBJ2-1, with a weak D call TRBD2 (5 bases). The CDR3 runs to 13 residues. V shed 4 bases and J shed 10 bases, with 14 bases lying between them. Per germline, CDR1 SGHTA and CDR2 FQGTGA. In DNA, the CDR3 is TGTGCCAGCAGCTACTATGAGGGCCACGAGCAGTTCTTC. Protein: CASSYYEGHEQFF.

This clonotype has ten or more counts. Here the CDR3 DNA reads TGTGCCTGGTCCGGAAGAGATACGCAGTATTTT. Its translation: CAWSGRDTQYF. The V and J genes are TRBV30 and TRBJ2-3; D unresolved. Trimming shortened V by 5 bases and J by 5 bases, and 8 bases separated the two germline ends. Germline V gene sequence: CDR1 GTSNPN, CDR2 SVGIG (reference sequence). The CDR3 contains 11 residues.

In this sample, this clonotype turned up a few times. This chain joins TRBV4-3 and TRBJ2-1; 7 nucleotides match TRBD1. Per the germline V gene, CDR1 is LGHNA and CDR2 is YSLEER. The CDR3 is 15 amino acids. The V segment lost 0 bases and the J segment 9 bases; nucleotides outside the gene matches: 8. CDR3 coding DNA: TGCGCCAGCAGCCAAGATCGGGGACAGTTACTTGAGCAGTTCTTC. Protein sequence: CASSQDRGQLLEQFF.

This clonotype was seen repeatedly, ten times or more. CDR3 protein: CASTPSRGPYNEQFF. CDR3 nucleotide sequence: TGTGCCAGCACCCCCAGCAGGGGGCCATACAATGAGCAGTTCTTC. V and J are TRBV11-1 and TRBJ2-1; 8 bases are shared with TRBD1. Germline assignment: CDR1 SGHAT and CDR2 FQDESV (reference sequence). J gave up 4 bases and V 7 bases, and 9 bases lay outside the gene matches. This CDR3 region has 15 residues.

The chain combines TRBV6-5 with TRBJ1-5, with a tentative D call TRBD1 (6 bases). Germline CDR1 and CDR2: MNHEY and SVGAGI. CDR3 length: 14 amino acids. V shed 6 bases and J shed 1 base, with 10 bases lying between them. CDR3 residues: CASRGAGSNQPQHF. CDR3 DNA: TGTGCCAGCAGGGGGGCTGGAAGCAATCAGCCCCAGCATTTT.